A single sample is the source of the 21 T cell receptor beta chains below, sequenced in a study of early T cells in non-severe SARS-CoV-2 infection. TCRdb itself ran the 5' RACE reads through MiXCR, one entry per CDR3 protein. The table has about 60,000 distinct CDR3 sequences, under 15% seen once. Sequencing was carried out using whole blood. The receptors shown here come from an adult who was a healthcare worker with PCR-confirmed SARS-CoV-2 infection or an uninfected control (not recorded which).

The sample holds a few counts of this clonotype. The chain joins TRBV5-6 to TRBJ2-7; 9 bases are shared with TRBD2. Germline trimming cut 0 bases from V and 6 bases from J; bases unmatched to any gene: 13. The CDR3 extends over 17 amino acids. Germline lookup yields CDR1 SGHDT and CDR2 YYEEEE. The CDR3: CASSLGELSGLAGEQYF. DNA of the CDR3: TGTGCCAGCAGCTTGGGGGAGTTGTCGGGACTAGCTGGCGAGCAGTACTTC.

The V gene is TRBV27, the J gene TRBJ2-7; 11 bases are shared with TRBD1. This CDR3 has 15 residues. V shed 5 bases and J 4 bases; nucleotides not matched to a gene: 7. Per germline, CDR1 MNHEY and CDR2 SMNVEV (reference sequence). CDR3 loop: CASSTWTGGEYEQYF. The CDR3 bases are TGTGCCAGCAGTACTTGGACAGGGGGCGAATACGAGCAGTACTTC.

In this sample, this clonotype turned up a few times. The chain carries TRBV20-1 and TRBJ2-7, with D unresolved. Deletions cut 3 bases from V and 3 bases from J, with 9 bases between. The CDR3 length is 12 residues. Per the germline V gene, CDR1 is DFQATT and CDR2 is SNEGSKA (reference sequence). The CDR3: CSASPKLYEQYF. CDR3 in DNA: TGCAGTGCTAGCCCCAAGCTCTACGAGCAGTACTTC.

The CDR3 DNA sequence: TGTGCCAGCACCACCGGGACAGGGGTTAGTGGCTACACCTTC. This sequence encodes CASTTGTGVSGYTF. The chain combines TRBV12-3 or TRBV12-4 with TRBJ1-2; 10 bases agree with TRBD1. The length of the CDR3 is 14 residues. The trim removed 7 bases at V and 7 bases at J, leaving 9 bases unmatched.

This clonotype came up a few times. This rearrangement joins TRBV18 to TRBJ1-6; D uncertain. With 2 bases removed from V and 0 bases from J, the gap between germline ends came to 11 bases. Germline lookup yields CDR1 KGHSH and CDR2 LQKENI. There are 17 residues in the CDR3. CDR3 sequence: CASSPDVQSSYNSPLHF. DNA for the CDR3: TGTGCCAGCTCACCAGATGTACAGAGCTCCTATAATTCACCCCTCCACTTT.

V gene TRBV6-2 or TRBV6-3 combines with J gene TRBJ1-5; D might be TRBD1 (5 bases). The CDR3 spans 17 residues. Trimming removed 6 bases at V and 5 bases at J, with 23 bases between. CDR1 is MNHEY, CDR2 SVGEGT, per germline. The CDR3 nucleotides are TGTGCCAGCAGCCTAACCCCGACAGTAACCGGCTATCAGCCCCAGCATTTT. It translates to CASSLTPTVTGYQPQHF.

A few counts support this clonotype. At one end the junction does not follow the germline gene, possibly because of a read error. The genes are TRBV5-6 and TRBJ2-5; a possible D gene is TRBD2 (6 bases). Germline loops: CDR1 SGHDT, CDR2 YYEEEE. The CDR3 runs 13 residues. The CDR3 DNA is TGTGCCAGCAGTTTGGACTATCAAGAGACCCAGTACTTC. Residues: CASSLDYQETQYF.

This clonotype showed up just a few times. The V and J genes are TRBV3-1 and TRBJ2-1, with 13 bases identical to TRBD2. From germline, CDR1 is LGHDT and CDR2 YNNKEL (reference sequence). After removal of 1 base from V and 8 bases from J, the junction contained 11 bases not matched to a gene. This CDR3 is 18 amino acids long. CDR3 sequence reads: CASSQVQLAGGSLYEQFF. CDR3 in DNA: TGTGCCAGCAGCCAAGTCCAACTAGCGGGGGGGAGTTTATATGAGCAGTTCTTC.

The table lists this clonotype with many counts. V is TRBV6-1 and J is TRBJ1-3; TRBD1 might be the D (5 bases). Between the trimmed V and J ends, which lost 2 bases and 4 bases, there was a span of 18 bases. In germline, CDR1 is MNHNS, CDR2 SASEGT. The CDR3 has 17 residues. CDR3 amino acids: CASSERSLGVSGNTIYF. The DNA of the CDR3 is TGTGCCAGCAGTGAACGGTCCCTGGGGGTATCCGGAAACACCATATATTTT.

About this clonotype itself: A much larger clone differs from this one at a single base, so this may be a read error. The CDR3 sequence is CASSYSMDRANYGYIF. The CDR3 coding sequence is TGTGCCAGCAGTTACTCAATGGACAGGGCTAACTATGGCTACATCTTC. The chain has TRBV6-6 and TRBJ1-2; TRBD1 matches at 8 bases. Germline V CDR1 and CDR2: MNHNY, SVGAGI (reference sequence). The CDR3 has 16 residues.

This clonotype has a handful of counts. The V call is TRBV7-3, the J call TRBJ2-3; 8 bases align to TRBD2. Germline values: CDR1 SGHTA, CDR2 FQGTGA. V lost 2 bases to trimming and J lost 4 bases; unmatched junction nucleotides: 8. There are 16 residues in the CDR3. The CDR3 sequence: CASSLDGRAGSDTQYF. CDR3 coding DNA: TGTGCCAGCAGCTTAGACGGGAGGGCCGGGTCAGATACGCAGTATTTT.

This chain uses TRBV5-1 with TRBJ1-4, with 8 bases identical to TRBD1. V gave up 4 bases and J gave up 5 bases; unmatched junction bases: 7. The CDR3 has 15 amino acids. CDR1 and CDR2 (germline): SGHRS, YFSETQ. The CDR3 reads CASSGTGTGNEKLFF. In nucleotides, the CDR3 is TGCGCCAGCAGCGGGACCGGGACAGGAAATGAAAAACTGTTTTTT.

V usage is TRBV28 and J usage is TRBJ1-1; D is ambiguous. Germline loops: CDR1 MDHEN, CDR2 SYDVKM. This CDR3 region has 17 residues. Trimming removed 6 bases at V and 1 base at J, with 21 bases between. CDR3 loop: CASSEGIAGRTNTEAFF. The CDR3 DNA is TGTGCCAGCAGCGAAGGTATTGCTGGCAGAACGAACACTGAAGCTTTCTTT.

The rearrangement links TRBV4-3 to TRBJ2-5; D unclear. Looked up from germline, CDR1 is LGHNA and CDR2 is YSLEER. The CDR3 has 13 amino acids. Trimming cost V 2 bases and J 4 bases, with 8 bases left between them. The CDR3 nucleotides are TGCGCCAGCAGCCAACAAAGGATAGAGACCCAGTACTTC. Residues: CASSQQRIETQYF.

A few counts support this clonotype. The chain is built from TRBV10-3 and TRBJ1-1, with 10 bases matching TRBD1. The J segment lost 2 bases and the V segment lost 9 bases, leaving 3 bases of the junction unmatched. The CDR3 length is 13 residues. Germline V gene sequence: CDR1 ENHRY, CDR2 SYGVKD. CDR3 in amino acids: CAMTGGINTEAFF. For the CDR3, the DNA is TGTGCCATGACAGGGGGCATTAACACTGAAGCTTTCTTT.

There are a few counts of this clonotype. The chain couples TRBV20-1 to TRBJ1-2, with a tentative D call TRBD1 (5 bases). The germline V and J ends were trimmed by 2 bases and 6 bases, with 13 bases remaining between them. Germline loops: CDR1 DFQATT, CDR2 SNEGSKA (reference sequence). The CDR3 extends over 13 amino acids. The CDR3 bases are TGCAGTGCTAGATCCGCCAGGGATCATGGCTACACCTTC. Protein product: CSARSARDHGYTF.

The chain carries TRBV11-2 and TRBJ1-1; unclear D gene. V was cut by 5 bases and J by 1 base, with 8 bases left in between. Per the germline V gene, CDR1 is SGHAT and CDR2 is FQNNGV. The length of the CDR3 is 13 residues. The CDR3 DNA is TGTGCCAGCAGCCTGAAGAGGAACACTGAAGCTTTCTTT. Translating gives CASSLKRNTEAFF.

The chain links TRBV5-3 to TRBJ2-7; no reliable D call. TRBV5-3 is designated an ORF whose function remains uncertain. The CDR3 is 14 residues long. V was shortened by 1 base and J by 0 bases, with 8 bases between the two germline ends. The CDR3 reads CARSLYGYSYEQYF. The CDR3 DNA sequence: TGTGCCAGAAGCTTGTACGGATACTCCTACGAGCAGTACTTC.

V usage is TRBV29-1 and J usage is TRBJ1-2; the D gene is possibly TRBD1 (6 bases). The germline gives CDR1 SQVTM, CDR2 ANQGSEA. V lost 3 bases and J 8 bases, leaving 13 bases between the germline ends. The CDR3 consists of 12 residues. CDR3 region: CSVEHRVEGYTF. The CDR3 bases are TGCAGCGTTGAGCACAGGGTAGAAGGCTACACCTTC. The full variable domain, in which reference TRBV29-1 and TRBJ1-2 provide the parts outside the CDR3, is SAVISQKPSRDICQRGTSLTIQCQVDSQVTMMFWYRQQPGQSLTLIATANQGSEATYESGFVIDKFPISRPNLTFSTLTVSNMSPEDSSIYLCSVEHRVEGYTFGSGTRLTVV.

This clonotype was counted a few times. The rearrangement links TRBV28 to TRBJ1-1; tentatively, D is TRBD1 (5 bases). The CDR3 totals 12 residues. The germline V gene has CDR1 MDHEN and CDR2 SYDVKM. Trimming stripped 5 bases from V and 8 bases from J, with 12 bases between. The CDR3 nucleotides read TGTGCCAGCAGTCCAGAGCGGGGGGAAGCTTTCTTT. It specifies CASSPERGEAFF.

This clonotype has a handful of counts. This chain joins TRBV24-1 and TRBJ2-2, with 11 bases fitting TRBD2. Germline V gene sequence: CDR1 KGHDR, CDR2 SFDVKD. This CDR3 spans 15 amino acids. Losses at the gene ends were 6 bases for V and 4 bases for J; bases not matched to a gene: 3. CDR3 in DNA: TGTGCCACCAGTCTTAGCGGGAGGGGCACCGGGGAGCTGTTTTTT. As protein: CATSLSGRGTGELFF.